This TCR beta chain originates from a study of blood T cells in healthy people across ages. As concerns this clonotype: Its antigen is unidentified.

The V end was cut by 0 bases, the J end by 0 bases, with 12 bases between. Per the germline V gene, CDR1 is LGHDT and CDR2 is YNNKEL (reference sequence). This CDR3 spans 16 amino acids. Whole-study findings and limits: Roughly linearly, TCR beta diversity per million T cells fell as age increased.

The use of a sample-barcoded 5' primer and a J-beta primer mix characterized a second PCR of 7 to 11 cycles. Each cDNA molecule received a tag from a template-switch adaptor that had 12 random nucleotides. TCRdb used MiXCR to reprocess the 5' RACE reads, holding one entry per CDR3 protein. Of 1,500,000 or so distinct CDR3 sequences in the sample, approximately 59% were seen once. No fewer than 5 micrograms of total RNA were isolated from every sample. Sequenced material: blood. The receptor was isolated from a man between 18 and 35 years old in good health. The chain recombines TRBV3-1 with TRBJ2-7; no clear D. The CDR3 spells CASSQDSTRSSYEQYF. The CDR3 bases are TGTGCCAGCAGCCAAGATTCTACCAGGAGCTCCTACGAGCAGTACTTC.